The rows below give T cell receptor beta chains drawn from one sample of a study of persistence of HIV-infected CD4 T cells. Using immunoSEQ multiplex PCR, the repertoire was profiled, and TCRdb retains in-frame clones only, with some absent. The sample has tens of thousands of clones, around 82% seen once; the top ten hold over 0.8%. Their cognate antigens are unknown. The sample here was CD4+ T cells sorted from PBMCs after roughly 18-hour stimulation, taken from a patient who received antiretroviral therapy. The receptors shown here come from an adult woman with HIV who was CMV-seropositive. The CDR3 runs from the conserved cysteine through the conserved F or W. A D gene is named only where the DNA matches it firmly.

.,TRBJ2-3,TRBV4-1,CASSPQAGPTDTQYF
TRBD1,TRBJ1-2,TRBV24-1,CATSAPDRGTGYTF
TRBD2,TRBJ2-1,TRBV7-7,CASSLEGASGGSEQFF
.,TRBJ1-4,TRBV3-1/TRBV3-2,CASSHFRISTNEKLFF
TRBD1,TRBJ1-5,TRBV15,CATSSATTGTGGNQPQHF
.,TRBJ1-1,TRBV27,CASRSSLRNTEAFF
.,TRBJ2-3,TRBV4-2,CASSQPISASGSTDTQYF
.,TRBJ1-1,TRBV10-2,CASSEGGLNTEAFF
.,TRBJ1-2,TRBV9,CASSALGQLTSSGGYTF
.,TRBJ2-2,TRBV5-1,CASSFRTANTGELFF
.,TRBJ1-5,TRBV5-1,CASRLDSGGANQPQHF
.,TRBJ1-4,TRBV4-1,CASSPLLTATNEKLFF
.,TRBJ1-5,TRBV7-8,CASSLPQQPQHF